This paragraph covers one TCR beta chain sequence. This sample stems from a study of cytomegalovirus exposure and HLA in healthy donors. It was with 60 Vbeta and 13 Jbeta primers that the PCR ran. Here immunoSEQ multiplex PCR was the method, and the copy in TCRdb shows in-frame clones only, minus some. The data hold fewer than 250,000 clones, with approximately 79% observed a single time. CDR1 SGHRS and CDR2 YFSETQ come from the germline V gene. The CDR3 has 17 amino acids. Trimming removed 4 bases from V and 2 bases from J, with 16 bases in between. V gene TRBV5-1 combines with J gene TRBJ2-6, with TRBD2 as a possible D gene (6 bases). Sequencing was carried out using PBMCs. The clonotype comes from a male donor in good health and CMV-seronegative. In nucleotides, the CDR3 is TGCGCCAGCAGCCGACTACAATCGGGAGCTGGGGCCAACGTCCTGACTTTC. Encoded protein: CASSRLQSGAGANVLTF. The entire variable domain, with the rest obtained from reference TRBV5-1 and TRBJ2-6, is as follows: KAGVTQTPRYLIKTRGQQVTLSCSPISGHRSVSWYQQTPGQGLQFLFEYFSETQRNKGNFPGRFSGRQFSNSRSEMNVSTLELGDSALYLCASSRLQSGAGANVLTFGAGSRLTVL.